This T cell receptor (beta chain) was recorded in a study of blood T cell repertoires in COVID-19. About the study: Sample material is recorded as cDNA or gDNA derived from T cells, B-cell-depleted T cells, or PBMCs.

Enrolment of Seattle patients took place during active infection, and they were followed longitudinally. This CDR3 contains 12 residues. Per the germline V gene, CDR1 is SGHRS and CDR2 is YFSETQ. V dropped 2 bases and J dropped 5 bases, with 5 bases sitting between them. A single count supports this clone. Repertoires were generated with immunoSEQ multiplex PCR, while TCRdb's copy carries only in-frame clones and drops some. Here the sample spans about 190,000 clones, around 87% being singletons. This TCR was recovered from a woman in her 70s with COVID-19, enrolled during active disease. The V call is TRBV5-1, the J call TRBJ2-1; D is unresolved. The sequenced sample was peripheral blood. DNA of the CDR3: TGCGCCAGCAGCTTATCTAACAATGAGCAGTTCTTC. It translates to CASSLSNNEQFF.